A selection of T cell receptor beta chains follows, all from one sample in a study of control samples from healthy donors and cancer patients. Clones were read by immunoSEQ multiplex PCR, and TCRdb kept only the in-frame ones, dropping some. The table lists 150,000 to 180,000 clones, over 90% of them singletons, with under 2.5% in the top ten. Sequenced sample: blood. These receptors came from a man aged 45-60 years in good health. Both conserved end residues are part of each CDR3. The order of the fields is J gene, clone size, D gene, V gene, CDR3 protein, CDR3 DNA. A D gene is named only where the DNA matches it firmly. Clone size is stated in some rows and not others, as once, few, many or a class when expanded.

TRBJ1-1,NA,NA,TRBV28,CASSLGWNTEAFF,TGTGCCAGCAGTTTGGGCTGGAACACTGAAGCTTTCTTT
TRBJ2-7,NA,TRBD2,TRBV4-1,CASSQTSGSRLYEQYF,TGCGCCAGCAGCCAGACTAGCGGGAGCCGTTTATACGAGCAGTACTTC
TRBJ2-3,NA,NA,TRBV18,CASSPPGGRTDTQYF,TGTGCCAGCTCACCACCCGGGGGGCGCACAGATACGCAGTATTTT
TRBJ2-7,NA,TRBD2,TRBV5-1,CASSLSSGAYEQYF,TGCGCCAGCAGCTTGAGTAGCGGGGCCTACGAGCAGTACTTC
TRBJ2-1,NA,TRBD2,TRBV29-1,CSVSRSWRERSNEQFF,TGCAGCGTTTCGCGGAGTTGGCGGGAGAGGAGCAATGAGCAGTTCTTC
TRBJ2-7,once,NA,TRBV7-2,CASSLSTEHEQYF,TGTGCCAGCAGCTTAAGCACGGAGCACGAGCAGTACTTC
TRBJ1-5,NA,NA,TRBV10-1,CASSDQGLVHQPQHF,TGCGCCAGCAGTGATCAGGGGTTGGTACATCAGCCCCAGCATTTT
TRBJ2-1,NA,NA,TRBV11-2,CASSLVGGYNEQFF,TGTGCCAGCAGCTTAGTGGGCGGTTACAATGAGCAGTTCTTC
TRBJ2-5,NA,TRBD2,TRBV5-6,CASSYWTSGGGETQYF,TGTGCCAGCAGCTACTGGACTAGCGGGGGTGGAGAGACCCAGTACTTC
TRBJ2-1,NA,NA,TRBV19,CASSIDERDSNEQFF,TGTGCCAGTAGTATAGATGAGCGGGACAGCAATGAGCAGTTCTTC
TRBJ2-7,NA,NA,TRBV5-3,CARSAGTQSYEQYF,TGTGCCAGAAGCGCCGGGACACAGTCCTACGAGCAGTACTTC
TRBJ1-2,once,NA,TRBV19,CASSYSRGGYGYTF,TGTGCCAGTAGCTACAGCCGGGGTGGCTATGGCTACACCTTC
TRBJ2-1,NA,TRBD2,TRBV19,CASSSGEYNEQFF,TGTGCCAGTTCTAGCGGGGAATACAATGAGCAGTTCTTC
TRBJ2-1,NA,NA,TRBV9,CASSESPGHNEQFF,TGTGCCAGCAGCGAGAGCCCCGGGCACAATGAGCAGTTCTTC
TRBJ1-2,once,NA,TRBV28,CASSLGIRGYTF,TGTGCCAGCAGTTTGGGGATTCGGGGCTACACCTTC
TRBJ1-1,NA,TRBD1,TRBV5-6,CASSFPGQKNTEAFF,TGTGCCAGCAGCTTTCCGGGACAGAAAAACACTGAAGCTTTCTTT
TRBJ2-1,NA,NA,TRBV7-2,CASSHPGTEQFF,TGTGCCAGCAGCCATCCAGGGACTGAGCAGTTCTTC
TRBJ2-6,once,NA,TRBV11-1,CASSLVGANVLTF,TGTGCCAGCAGCTTAGTTGGGGCCAACGTCCTGACTTTC
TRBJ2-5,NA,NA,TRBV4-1,CASSQGGWVEYQETQYF,TGCGCCAGCAGCCAAGGGGGCTGGGTCGAGTACCAAGAGACCCAGTACTTC
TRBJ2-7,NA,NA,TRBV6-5,CASSYSRSEQYF,TGTGCCAGCAGTTACTCGAGGAGCGAGCAGTACTTC
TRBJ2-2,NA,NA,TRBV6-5,CASSYETGNTGELFF,TGTGCCAGCAGTTATGAGACAGGGAACACCGGGGAGCTGTTTTTT
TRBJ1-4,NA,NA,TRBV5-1,CASSPGGQGPDKLFF,TGCGCCAGCAGCCCCGGAGGGCAGGGACCCGACAAACTGTTTTTT
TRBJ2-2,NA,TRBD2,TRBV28,CASSGSGRYGELFF,TGTGCCAGCAGCGGTAGCGGGAGGTACGGGGAGCTGTTTTTT
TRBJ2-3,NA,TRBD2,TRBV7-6,CASSLAGSSTDTQYF,TGTGCCAGCAGCCTAGCGGGGTCTAGCACAGATACGCAGTATTTT
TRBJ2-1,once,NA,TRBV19,CASSPLYSDNEQFF,TGTGCCAGTAGTCCCCTTTACTCGGACAATGAGCAGTTCTTC
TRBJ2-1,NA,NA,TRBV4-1,CASSQDRSGSYNEQFF,TGCGCCAGCAGCCAAGACCGGAGTGGCTCCTACAATGAGCAGTTCTTC
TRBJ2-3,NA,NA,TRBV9,CASSMGRGGTDTQYF,TGTGCCAGCAGCATGGGCCGTGGAGGAACAGATACGCAGTATTTT
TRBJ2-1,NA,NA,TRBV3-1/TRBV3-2,CASNQWTGNYNEQFF,TGTGCCAGCAACCAATGGACTGGCAACTACAATGAGCAGTTCTTC
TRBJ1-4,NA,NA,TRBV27,CASSGTSALAEKLFF,TGTGCCAGCAGTGGGACCTCCGCCCTTGCCGAAAAACTGTTTTTT
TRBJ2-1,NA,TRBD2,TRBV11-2,CASSERGTSGYNEQFF,TGTGCCAGCAGCGAACGCGGGACTAGCGGATACAATGAGCAGTTCTTC
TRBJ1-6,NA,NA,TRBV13,CASSFYSNNSPLHF,TGTGCCAGCAGCTTTTACTCAAATAATTCACCCCTCCACTTT
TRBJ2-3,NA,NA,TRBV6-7,CASSYSPGTETDTQYF,TGTGCCAGCAGTTACTCTCCAGGTACTGAAACAGATACGCAGTATTTT
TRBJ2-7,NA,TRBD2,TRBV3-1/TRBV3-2,CASSQVLAGVRGSSYEQYF,TGTGCCAGCAGCCAAGTCCTAGCGGGAGTAAGGGGGAGCTCCTACGAGCAGTACTTC
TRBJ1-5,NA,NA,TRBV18,CASSPNGGGTEPQHF,TGTGCCAGCTCACCAAACGGGGGTGGCACGGAGCCCCAGCATTTT
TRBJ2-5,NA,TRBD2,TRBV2,CASSGASGTRQTQYF,TGTGCCAGCAGTGGCGCGAGCGGGACTAGGCAGACCCAGTACTTC
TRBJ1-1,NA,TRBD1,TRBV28,CASRDRVTEAFF,TGTGCCAGCAGAGACAGGGTAACTGAAGCTTTCTTT
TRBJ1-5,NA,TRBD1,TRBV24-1,CATGGTDYSNQPQHF,TGTGCCACCGGGGGGACAGACTATAGCAATCAGCCCCAGCATTTT
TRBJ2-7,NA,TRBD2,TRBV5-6,CASSLFSGAAYEQYF,TGTGCCAGCAGCTTGTTTAGCGGGGCCGCCTACGAGCAGTACTTC
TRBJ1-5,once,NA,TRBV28,CASSFRAGRKPQHF,TGTGCCAGCAGTTTTCGGGCAGGGAGGAAGCCCCAGCATTTT
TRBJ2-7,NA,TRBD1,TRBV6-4,CASSPSGGEYEQYF,TGTGCCAGCAGTCCTTCAGGGGGCGAGTACGAGCAGTACTTC
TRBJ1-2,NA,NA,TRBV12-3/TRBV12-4,CASSLGTYGYTF,TGTGCCAGCAGTTTAGGGACCTATGGCTACACCTTC
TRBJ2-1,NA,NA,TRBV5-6,CASSLTSRYNEQFF,TGTGCCAGCAGCTTGACTAGCCGGTACAATGAGCAGTTCTTC
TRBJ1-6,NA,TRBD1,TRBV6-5,CASTPGTAYNSPLHF,TGTGCCAGTACGCCCGGGACAGCATATAATTCACCCCTCCACTTT
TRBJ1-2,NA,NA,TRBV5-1,CASSSQQGTDGYTF,TGCGCCAGCAGCTCGCAACAGGGTACGGATGGCTACACCTTC
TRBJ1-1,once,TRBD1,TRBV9,CASSGDRGPTEAFF,TGTGCCAGCAGCGGAGACAGGGGCCCTACTGAAGCTTTCTTT
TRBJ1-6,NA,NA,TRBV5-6,CASSLEGLSYNSPLHF,TGTGCCAGCAGCTTGGAAGGTTTATCCTATAATTCACCCCTCCACTTT